The 16 T cell receptor beta chains listed next were all sequenced from one sample in a study of T cell clonality in common variable immunodeficiency. Using immunoSEQ multiplex PCR, the repertoire was profiled, and TCRdb retains in-frame clones only, with some absent. This sample carries about 43,000 clones, none of them present only once. Material for sequencing was peripheral blood mononuclear cells. The receptors stem from a person aged 18 to 75 in good health.

This clone was recorded at least ten times. The CDR3 goes on 3 residues after the read ends, and that part is filled in from the germline J gene. The chain is built from TRBV9 and TRBJ2-6; D assignment may be TRBD1 or TRBD2 (7 bases each). The CDR3 length is 17 residues. CDR1 and CDR2 (germline): SGDLS, YYNGEE. Deletions cut 4 bases from V and 2 bases from J, with 16 bases between. The sequenced CDR3 bases are TGTGCCAGCAGCTCCTTGGGAGGGGGCGCTGGGGCCAACGTC. Amino acid sequence: CASSSLGGGAGANV. The entire CDR3 sequence reads CASSSLGGGAGANVLTF.

There are many counts of this clone. The sequence runs out 3 residues before the end of the CDR3; the remainder is reconstructed from the germline J gene. The chain is built from TRBV13 and TRBJ1-2, with D tentatively TRBD1 (5 bases). Germline lookup yields CDR1 PRHDT and CDR2 FYEKMQ (reference sequence). CDR3 length: 15 residues. V was clipped by 0 bases and J by 4 bases, with 12 bases between them. The CDR3 DNA, read in part, is TGTGCCAGCAGCTTAGGAGGCGGGGGGTTCTATGGC. Translating gives CASSLGGGGFYG. The whole CDR3 is CASSLGGGGFYGYTF. Looking up the rest from reference TRBV13 and TRBJ1-2 gives the full variable domain: AAGVIQSPRHLIKEKRETATLKCYPIPRHDTVYWYQQGPGQDPQFLISFYEKMQSDKGSIPDRFSAQQFSDYHSELNMSSLELGDSALYFCASSLGGGGFYGYTFGSGTRLTVV.

This clone was detected many times. The read comes to an end 3 residues before the CDR3 does, leaving the germline J gene to fill in the end. The chain has TRBV12-3 or TRBV12-4 and TRBJ1-6; maybe TRBD1 (6 bases). The CDR3 is 14 amino acids. V lost 6 bases and J 5 bases, leaving 11 bases between the germline ends. The chain's CDR3 is CASSPDRNNSPLHF. The sequenced CDR3 bases are TGTGCCAGCAGCCCCGACAGGAATAATTCACCC.

This clone was found a few times. The read stops 3 residues short of the end of the CDR3; the missing end is completed from the germline J gene. The chain employs TRBV30 and TRBJ2-4, with 9 bases aligning to TRBD1. Germline-derived CDR1 and CDR2 are GTSNPN and SVGIG (reference sequence). The CDR3 consists of 14 residues. The CDR3 DNA, read in part, is TGTGCCTGTCCCACGGGACAGGGTATATTGGGT. Its protein product is CACPTGQGILG. The entire CDR3 protein reads CACPTGQGILGQYF.

This clone was seen ten or more times. Coverage ceases 3 residues before the CDR3 finishes, and the germline J gene fills in the end. V usage is TRBV7-2 and J usage is TRBJ1-1; D is perhaps TRBD1 (5 bases). Trimming shortened V by 4 bases and J by 4 bases, and 10 bases separated the two germline ends. Per the germline V gene, CDR1 is SGHTA and CDR2 is FQGNSA. The length of the CDR3 is 13 residues. The covered CDR3 bases are TGTGCCAGCAGCTCAGGGAGGGGCACTGAA. Protein product: CASSSGRGTE. The full CDR3 reads CASSSGRGTEAFF.

In its sample, this clone was seen many times. The missing CDR3 end, 3 residues past where the read stops, is filled in from the germline J gene. This chain joins TRBV6-1 and TRBJ1-2, with D hard to call. Per germline, CDR1 MNHNS and CDR2 SASEGT. The length of the CDR3 is 13 residues. The ends were cut back, 0 bases at V and 3 bases at J, with 5 bases in the middle. CDR3 DNA (partial): TGTGCCAGCAGTGAAGCGCGGCACTATGGC. Its translation is CASSEARHYG. The whole CDR3 is CASSEARHYGYTF.

To note about this clone: From the germline J gene comes the end of the CDR3, since the read stops 3 residues before it. This chain joins TRBV25-1 and TRBJ1-2, with TRBD1 matching over 7 bases. The germline V gene has CDR1 MGHDK and CDR2 SYGVNS. V was pared by 8 bases and J by 5 bases, with 8 bases of the junction left unmatched. This CDR3 comprises 13 residues. The CDR3 is CASRQGSSYGYTF. Partial CDR3 DNA: TGTGCCAGCCGACAGGGTTCATCTTATGGC.

This clone was found many times. The read ends 3 residues before the CDR3 terminus; that terminus is restored from the germline J gene. The chain is built from TRBV30 and TRBJ1-1; D call uncertain. The V gene's germline CDR1 is GTSNPN and CDR2 SVGIG (reference sequence). There are 11 residues in the CDR3. The V and J ends lost 0 bases and 7 bases respectively, with 6 bases between them. The CDR3 here is CAWSVLLEAFF. CDR3 bases read: TGTGCCTGGAGTGTACTTCTTGAA.

This clone was recorded at least ten times. Sequencing ends 3 residues short of the CDR3 end; the germline J gene provides the rest. The gene calls are TRBV29-1 and TRBJ2-6, with TRBD1 matching over 9 bases. Germline assignment: CDR1 SQVTM and CDR2 ANQGSEA. J was trimmed by 4 bases and V by 8 bases; bases with no gene match: 6. CDR3 length equals 14 residues. The sequenced CDR3 bases are TGCAGCATACTACAGGGGGCGGGGGCCAACGTC. Translation gives CSILQGAGANV. The full CDR3 protein reads CSILQGAGANVLTF. The variable domain in full, completed from reference TRBV29-1 and TRBJ2-6, reads SAVISQKPSRDICQRGTSLTIQCQVDSQVTMMFWYRQQPGQSLTLIATANQGSEATYESGFVIDKFPISRPNLTFSTLTVSNMSPEDSSIYLCSILQGAGANVLTFGAGSRLTVL.

This clone showed up many times. With the read ending 3 residues before the CDR3 end, the germline J gene is used to fill in that end. The chain couples TRBV28 to TRBJ2-3; tentatively, D is TRBD2 (6 bases). This CDR3 contains 13 residues. V lost 6 bases and J 4 bases, leaving 11 bases between the germline ends. Germline CDR1 reads MDHEN; CDR2 reads SYDVKM. The CDR3 DNA, read in part, is TGTGCCAGCAGCTCCGGGGGTTCAGATACG. Translated, it gives CASSSGGSDT. The whole CDR3 sequence reads CASSSGGSDTQYF.

This clone showed up many times. The DNA ends 3 residues before the CDR3 does, and the rest of the CDR3 is filled in from the germline J gene. The V gene is TRBV2, the J gene TRBJ1-2, with a tentative D call TRBD1 (5 bases). The CDR3 length is 17 residues. V lost 3 bases to trimming and J lost 2 bases, with 19 bases between them. Per germline, CDR1 SNHLY and CDR2 FYNNEI. Here the CDR3 reads CASSETDGRTPNYGYTF. The sequenced CDR3 bases are TGTGCCAGCAGTGAGACAGACGGGAGGACGCCAAACTATGGC. Variable domain in full (rest from reference TRBV2 and TRBJ1-2): EPEVTQTPSHQVTQMGQEVILRCVPISNHLYFYWYRQILGQKVEFLVSFYNNEISEKSEIFDDQFSVERPDGSNFTLKIRSTKLEDSAMYFCASSETDGRTPNYGYTFGSGTRLTVV.

This clone was recorded at least ten times. The CDR3 goes on 3 residues after the read ends, and that part is filled in from the germline J gene. The chain employs TRBV10-3 and TRBJ1-1, with TRBD1 matching over 10 bases. Germline-derived CDR1 and CDR2 are ENHRY and SYGVKD. With V trimmed by 3 bases and J by 6 bases, 1 base remained unmatched. This CDR3 is built from 13 residues. The part of the CDR3 DNA that was read is TGTGCCATCAGTGACGGACAGGGGGCTGAA. Amino acid sequence: CAISDGQGAE. The complete CDR3 sequence is CAISDGQGAEAFF.

This clone showed up many times. From the germline J gene comes the end of the CDR3, since the read stops 3 residues before it. The V gene is TRBV6-2 or TRBV6-3, the J gene TRBJ1-4, with D tentatively TRBD1 (5 bases). Deletions cut 8 bases from V and 1 base from J, with 8 bases between. Germline V CDR1 and CDR2: MNHEY, SVGEGT. This CDR3 contains 13 residues. The CDR3 loop is CASAQGTNEKLFF. The CDR3 bases that were read are TGTGCCAGCGCCCAGGGAACTAATGAAAAA.

This clone was seen ten or more times. The read terminates 3 residues ahead of where the CDR3 ends, so the germline J gene completes it. The V call is TRBV18, the J call TRBJ1-1, with D uncertain. The CDR3 has 13 residues. The V and J ends lost 2 bases and 3 bases respectively, with 7 bases between them. CDR1 is KGHSH, CDR2 LQKENI, per germline. The part of the CDR3 DNA that was read is TGTGCCAGCTCACCAAGAGGGTACACTGAA. Protein sequence: CASSPRGYTE. The complete CDR3 protein is CASSPRGYTEAFF.

This clone appeared many times. The read is 3 residues too short to cover the CDR3 end, so that end is filled in from the germline J gene. The V gene is TRBV6-2 or TRBV6-3, the J gene TRBJ1-1; 8 bases map to TRBD1. V was clipped by 7 bases and J by 0 bases; unmatched bases: 10. CDR1 and CDR2 (germline): MNHEY, SVGEGT. The CDR3 is 16 residues long. Partial CDR3 DNA: TGTGCCAGCACCGGACAGGGTGGTCGAATGAACACTGAA. The encoded protein is CASTGQGGRMNTE. The full CDR3 is CASTGQGGRMNTEAFF.

This clone showed up many times. The read comes to an end 3 residues before the CDR3 does, leaving the germline J gene to fill in the end. The chain combines TRBV7-3 with TRBJ2-1; perhaps TRBD2 as D (5 bases). From germline, CDR1 is SGHTA and CDR2 FQGTGA. This CDR3 has 14 residues. Trimming took 5 bases from V and 5 from J, leaving 13 bases between them. The CDR3 region is CASSPYMTNNEQFF. The part of the CDR3 DNA that was read is TGTGCCAGCAGCCCCTATATGACTAACAATGAG.